These 9 T cell receptor beta chains originate from one sample sequenced in a study of T-cell memory formation after mild COVID-19. One entry per CDR3 protein results from TCRdb running MiXCR on the 5' RACE reads. The sample lists roughly 130,000 distinct CDR3 sequences; 15% to 20% were seen once. The material sequenced was PBMCs or a T cell subset sorted from them (not recorded which). These TCRs come from a man younger than 35 who had mild COVID-19 (a few samples of this study predate the infection). Cell type and time point are not known.

This chain uses TRBV11-2 with TRBJ2-2; D might be TRBD1 (6 bases). The germline CDR1 and CDR2 sequences are SGHAT and FQNNGV. Trimming stripped 4 bases from V and 2 bases from J, with 11 bases between. This CDR3 contains 15 residues. The CDR3 nucleotides are TGTGCCAGCAGCTACAGGGACGAAAACACCGGGGAGCTGTTTTTT. Its translation: CASSYRDENTGELFF.

This rearrangement joins TRBV5-1 to TRBJ2-5; D is unclear. Germline V gene data show CDR1 as SGHRS and CDR2 as YFSETQ. The CDR3 covers 14 residues. Trimming removed 0 bases at V and 5 bases at J, with 11 bases between. The CDR3 spells CASSLGTLGETQYF. The CDR3, as DNA: TGCGCCAGCAGCTTGGGGACCCTGGGGGAGACCCAGTACTTC.

This clonotype has a handful of counts. This chain connects TRBV7-6 to TRBJ2-1; 10 bases line up with TRBD2. The CDR3 extends over 17 amino acids. Looked up from germline, CDR1 is SGHVS and CDR2 is FNYEAQ. J was trimmed by 5 bases and V by 5 bases; bases with no gene match: 12. Here the CDR3 DNA reads TGTGCCAGCAGCCGATCTCCGACTAGCGGGCGGAACAATGAGCAGTTCTTC. Translation gives CASSRSPTSGRNNEQFF. The variable domain in full, with the rest retrieved from reference TRBV7-6 and TRBJ2-1, is GAGVSQSPRYKVTKRGQDVALRCDPISGHVSLYWYRQALGQGPEFLTYFNYEAQQDKSGLPNDRFSAERPEGSISTLTIQRTEQRDSAMYRCASSRSPTSGRNNEQFFGPGTRLTVL.

The V gene is TRBV6-1, the J gene TRBJ2-3; D ambiguous. CDR1 and CDR2 from the germline V gene are MNHNS and SASEGT. The CDR3 runs 12 residues. Deletions cut 5 bases from V and 6 bases from J, with 9 bases between. In nucleotides, the CDR3 is TGTGCCAGCAGTCCCTACTCCGATACGCAGTATTTT. This sequence encodes CASSPYSDTQYF.

The chain is built from TRBV7-9 and TRBJ2-3; D gene ambiguous. Germline V CDR1 and CDR2: SEHNR, FQNEAQ (reference sequence). The CDR3 extends over 17 amino acids. Trimming shortened V by 3 bases and J by 6 bases, and 22 bases separated the two germline ends. The CDR3 protein is CASSFARTLVRTDTQYF. The CDR3 DNA is TGTGCCAGCAGCTTCGCCAGGACCCTCGTCCGGACGGATACGCAGTATTTT.

CDR3 nucleotide sequence: TGTGCCAGCAGTTTCCCGGACTGGGATACGCAGTATTTT. It yields the protein CASSFPDWDTQYF. V is TRBV6-6 and J is TRBJ2-3; TRBD2 is a possible D gene (5 bases). Germline CDR1 reads MNHNY; CDR2 reads SVGAGI (reference sequence). CDR3 size: 13 residues. Trimming cost V 4 bases and J 6 bases, with 11 bases left between them.

V gene TRBV4-3 combines with J gene TRBJ2-3, with TRBD2 matching over 11 bases. CDR1 is LGHNA, CDR2 YSLEER, per germline. The CDR3 sequence is 15 residues long. The trim removed 3 bases at V and 4 bases at J, leaving 3 bases unmatched. For the CDR3, the DNA is TGCGCCAGCAGCCAGGTAGCGGGGGGGGCAGATACGCAGTATTTT. This gives the protein CASSQVAGGADTQYF.

In this sample, this clonotype turned up a few times. The rearrangement joins TRBV11-2 to TRBJ1-1; D is possibly TRBD1 (5 bases). The CDR3 totals 11 residues. The germline V gene has CDR1 SGHAT and CDR2 FQNNGV. V lost 5 bases, J lost 10 bases, and 11 bases lay in between. The chain's CDR3 is CASSPGTGAFF. The CDR3, as DNA: TGTGCCAGCAGCCCTGGGACGGGAGCTTTCTTT.

This clonotype was seen only a few times. The genes are TRBV12-3 or TRBV12-4 and TRBJ2-1; TRBD2 matches 12 bases. The CDR3 is 16 residues long. V lost 7 bases, J lost 9 bases, and 13 bases stayed unmatched. This CDR3 is CASTPMGTSGPGEQFF. The CDR3 DNA follows: TGTGCCAGCACCCCGATGGGGACTAGCGGGCCTGGTGAGCAGTTCTTC.